This T cell receptor (beta chain) was sequenced during a study of blood T cell repertoires in COVID-19. As for the study in general: Nucleic acid was either cDNA or gDNA, and it came from T cells, B-cell-depleted T cells, or PBMCs.

How the authors handled the data: Amplification from reference gene primers served as the basis for estimated nucleated cell counts. This table comes from immunoSEQ multiplex PCR, and its TCRdb copy is limited to in-frame clones, with some not included. That table furnishes V, J and clone size, whereas the DNA furnished D and trimming. The profile shows about 380,000 clones, around 90% of them singletons. With V trimmed by 4 bases and J by 5 bases, 6 bases remained unmatched. CDR3 length: 14 amino acids. Per the germline V gene, CDR1 is SQVTM and CDR2 is ANQGSEA. The receptor was derived from a man in his forties or fifties with acute or convalescent COVID-19. The chain has TRBV29-1 and TRBJ2-1, with 9 bases matching TRBD2. Specimen: peripheral blood. CDR3 protein: CSVAGGRENNEQFF. In DNA form, the CDR3 reads TGCAGCGTTGCTGGCGGGAGGGAAAACAATGAGCAGTTCTTC.